Sequencing of this TCR beta chain was carried out in a study of breast tumors, draining lymph nodes, adjacent tissues. TCRdb fed the multiplex PCR reads into MiXCR, producing one record per CDR3 protein. The sample has nearly 200,000 distinct CDR3 sequences; 31% are singletons. This clonotype was seen repeatedly, ten times or more. Samples came from axillary lymph nodes draining the breast cancer. Germline values: CDR1 SNHLY, CDR2 FYNNEI. This CDR3 is 13 amino acids long. V was pared by 3 bases and J by 7 bases, with 9 bases between. The receptor's source is a female donor with breast cancer. Some clones in this sample may be carry-over from other donors' samples. Source material: axillary lymph node tissue. The rearrangement uses TRBV2 and TRBJ1-4; a possible D gene is TRBD1 (5 bases). In DNA, the CDR3 is TGTGCCAGCAGTGAGCGGGGCCCTGAAAAACTGTTTTTT. Translating gives CASSERGPEKLFF.